This TCR beta chain stems from a study of blood T cell repertoires in COVID-19. Per the study methods: Reference gene primer amplification in the assay estimated nucleated cell counts. Here immunoSEQ multiplex PCR was the method, and the copy in TCRdb shows in-frame clones only, minus some. The V and J calls and the clone size are those of that table, but D and trimming were determined from the DNA. The table includes 99,000 or so clones, 84% detected once. With 8 bases clipped from V and 0 bases from J, the junction kept 4 bases outside the gene matches. In germline, CDR1 is MNHEY, CDR2 SVGAGI. This CDR3 is built from 13 residues.

The TCR was taken from a man in his sixties or seventies with active or convalescent COVID-19. Specimen: peripheral blood. The chain combines TRBV6-5 with TRBJ2-7, with 7 nucleotides matching TRBD1. The CDR3 sequence: CASRDSNSYEQYF. CDR3 coding DNA: TGTGCCAGCCGGGACAGCAACTCCTACGAGCAGTACTTC.